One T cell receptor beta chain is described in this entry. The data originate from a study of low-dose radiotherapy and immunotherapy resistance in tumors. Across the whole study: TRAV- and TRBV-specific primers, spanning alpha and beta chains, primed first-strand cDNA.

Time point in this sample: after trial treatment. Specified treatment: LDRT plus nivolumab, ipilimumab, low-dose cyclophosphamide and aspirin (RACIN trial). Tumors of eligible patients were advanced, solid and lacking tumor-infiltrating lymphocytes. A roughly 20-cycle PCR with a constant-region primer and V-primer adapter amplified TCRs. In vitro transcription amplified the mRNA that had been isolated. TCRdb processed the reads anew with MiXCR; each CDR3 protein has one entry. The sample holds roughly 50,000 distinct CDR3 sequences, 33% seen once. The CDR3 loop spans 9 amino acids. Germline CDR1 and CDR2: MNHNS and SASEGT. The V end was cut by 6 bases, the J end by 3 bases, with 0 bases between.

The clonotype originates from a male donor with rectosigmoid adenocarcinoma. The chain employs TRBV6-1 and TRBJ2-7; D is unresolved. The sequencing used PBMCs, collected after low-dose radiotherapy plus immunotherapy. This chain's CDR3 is CASSYEQYF. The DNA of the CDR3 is TGTGCCAGCAGCTACGAGCAGTACTTC.